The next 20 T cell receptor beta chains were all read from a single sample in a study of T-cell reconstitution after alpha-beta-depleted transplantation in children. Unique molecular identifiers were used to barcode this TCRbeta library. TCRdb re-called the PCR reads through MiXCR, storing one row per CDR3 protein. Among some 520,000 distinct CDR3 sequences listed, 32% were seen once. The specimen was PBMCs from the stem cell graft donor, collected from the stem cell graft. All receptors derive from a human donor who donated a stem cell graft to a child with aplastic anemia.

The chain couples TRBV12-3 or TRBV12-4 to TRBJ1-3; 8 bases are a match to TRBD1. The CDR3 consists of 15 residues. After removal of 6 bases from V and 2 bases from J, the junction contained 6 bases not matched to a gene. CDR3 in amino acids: CASRSGGLTGNTIYF. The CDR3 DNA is TGTGCCAGCAGATCAGGGGGCCTCACTGGAAACACCATATATTTT.

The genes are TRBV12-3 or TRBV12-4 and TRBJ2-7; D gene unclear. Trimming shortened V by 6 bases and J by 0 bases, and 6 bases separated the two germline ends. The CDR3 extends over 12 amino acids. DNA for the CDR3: TGTGCCAGCAGGGCCAGCTCCTACGAGCAGTACGTC. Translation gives CASRASSYEQYV.

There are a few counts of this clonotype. CDR3 residues: CSVSRQDVLTF. In DNA form, the CDR3 reads TGCAGCGTTTCCCGACAGGACGTCCTGACTTTC. This chain joins TRBV29-1 and TRBJ2-6, with a tentative D call TRBD1 (6 bases). This CDR3 has 11 residues. Deletions cut 5 bases from V and 11 bases from J, with 10 bases between. CDR1 SQVTM and CDR2 ANQGSEA come from the germline V gene.

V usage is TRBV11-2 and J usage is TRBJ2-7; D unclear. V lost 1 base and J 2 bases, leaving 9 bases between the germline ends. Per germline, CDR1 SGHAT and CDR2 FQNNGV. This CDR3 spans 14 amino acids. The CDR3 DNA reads TGTGCCAGCAGCTTAGCGCACAGTCCCTACGAGCAGTACGTC. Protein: CASSLAHSPYEQYV.

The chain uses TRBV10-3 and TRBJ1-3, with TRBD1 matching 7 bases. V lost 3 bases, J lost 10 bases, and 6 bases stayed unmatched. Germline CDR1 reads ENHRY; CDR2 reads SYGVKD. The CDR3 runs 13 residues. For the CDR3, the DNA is TGTGCCATCAGTGACCGGGACAGTGCTACCATATATTTT. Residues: CAISDRDSATIYF.

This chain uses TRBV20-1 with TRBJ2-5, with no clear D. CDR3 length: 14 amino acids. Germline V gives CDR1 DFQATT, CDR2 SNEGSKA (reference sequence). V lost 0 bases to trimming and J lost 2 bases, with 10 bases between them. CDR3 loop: CSARDGRRQETQYF. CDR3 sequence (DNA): TGCAGTGCTAGAGATGGCAGGCGACAAGAGACCCAGTACTTC.

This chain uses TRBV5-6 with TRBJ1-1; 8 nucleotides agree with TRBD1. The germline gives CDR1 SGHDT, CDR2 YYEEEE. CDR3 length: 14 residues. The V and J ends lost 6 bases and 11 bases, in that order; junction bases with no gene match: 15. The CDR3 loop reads CASNSGQAPDGAFF. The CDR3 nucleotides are TGTGCCAGCAACTCGGGACAGGCTCCCGACGGGGCTTTCTTT.

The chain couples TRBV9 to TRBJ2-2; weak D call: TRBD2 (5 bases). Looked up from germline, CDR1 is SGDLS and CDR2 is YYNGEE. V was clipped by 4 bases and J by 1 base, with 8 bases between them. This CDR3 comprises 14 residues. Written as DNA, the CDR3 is TGTGCCAGCAGCCAGCGGCGGAACACCGGGGAGCTGTTTTTT. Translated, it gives CASSQRRNTGELFF.

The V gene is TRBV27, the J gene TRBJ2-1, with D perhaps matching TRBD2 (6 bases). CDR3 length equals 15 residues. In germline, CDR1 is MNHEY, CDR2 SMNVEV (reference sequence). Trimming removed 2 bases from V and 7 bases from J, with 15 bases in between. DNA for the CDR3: TGTGCCAGCAGTTTAGCCCTGTATCGGGGGAATGAGCAGTTCTTC. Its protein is CASSLALYRGNEQFF.

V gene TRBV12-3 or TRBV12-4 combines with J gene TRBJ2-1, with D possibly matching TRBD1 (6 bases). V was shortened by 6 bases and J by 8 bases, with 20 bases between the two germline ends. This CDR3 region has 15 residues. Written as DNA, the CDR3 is TGTGCCAGCAGGGCGGGCTCCTGGGGGCGGGATGAGCAGTTCTTC. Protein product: CASRAGSWGRDEQFF.

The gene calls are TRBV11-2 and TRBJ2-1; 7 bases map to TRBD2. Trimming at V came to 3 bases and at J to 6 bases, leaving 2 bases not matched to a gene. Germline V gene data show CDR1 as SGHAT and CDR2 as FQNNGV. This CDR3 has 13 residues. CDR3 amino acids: CASSLWEGNEQFF. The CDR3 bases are TGTGCCAGCAGCTTGTGGGAGGGCAATGAGCAGTTCTTC.

CDR3 protein: CSAGGSGGANYGYTF. The CDR3 bases are TGCAGTGCTGGGGGGTCCGGGGGAGCTAACTATGGCTACACCTTC. The chain joins TRBV20-1 to TRBJ1-2; weak D call: TRBD1 (5 bases). V was trimmed by 5 bases and J by 0 bases, leaving 16 bases between them. The CDR3 is 15 residues long. Germline CDR1 reads DFQATT; CDR2 reads SNEGSKA (reference sequence).

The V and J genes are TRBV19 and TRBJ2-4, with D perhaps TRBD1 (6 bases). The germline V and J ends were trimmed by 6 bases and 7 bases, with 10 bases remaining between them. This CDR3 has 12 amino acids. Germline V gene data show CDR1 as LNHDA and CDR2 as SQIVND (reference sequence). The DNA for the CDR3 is TGTGCCAGTAGCTTTACAGGGAACATTCAGTACTTC. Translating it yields CASSFTGNIQYF.

CDR3 protein: CASSESRTSGTIQYF. DNA for the CDR3: TGTGCCAGCAGTGAATCCCGGACTAGCGGGACCATTCAGTACTTC. The chain links TRBV6-1 to TRBJ2-4; 12 bases match TRBD2. J gave up 9 bases and V 2 bases, and 5 bases lay outside the gene matches. The CDR3 runs to 15 residues. Germline CDR1 is MNHNS and CDR2 is SASEGT.

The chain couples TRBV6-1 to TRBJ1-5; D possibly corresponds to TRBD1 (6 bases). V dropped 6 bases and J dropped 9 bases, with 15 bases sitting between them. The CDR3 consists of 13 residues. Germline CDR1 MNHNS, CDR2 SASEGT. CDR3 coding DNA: TGTGCCAGCAGCACAGGGCCCAAGGGGCCCCAGCATTTT. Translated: CASSTGPKGPQHF.

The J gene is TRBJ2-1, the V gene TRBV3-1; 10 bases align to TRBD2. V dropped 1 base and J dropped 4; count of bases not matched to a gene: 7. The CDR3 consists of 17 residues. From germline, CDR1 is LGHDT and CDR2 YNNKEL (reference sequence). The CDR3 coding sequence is TGTGCCAGCAGCCAAGGCAAAGGACTAGCGGCATACAATGAGCAGTTCTTC. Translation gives CASSQGKGLAAYNEQFF.

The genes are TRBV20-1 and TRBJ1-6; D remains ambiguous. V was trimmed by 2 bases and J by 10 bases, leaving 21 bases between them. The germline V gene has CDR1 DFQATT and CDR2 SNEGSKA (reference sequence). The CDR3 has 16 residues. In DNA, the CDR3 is TGCAGTGCTAGACTGGGGTCCTCCATTAGTGGGTCACCCCTCCACTTT. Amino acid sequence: CSARLGSSISGSPLHF.

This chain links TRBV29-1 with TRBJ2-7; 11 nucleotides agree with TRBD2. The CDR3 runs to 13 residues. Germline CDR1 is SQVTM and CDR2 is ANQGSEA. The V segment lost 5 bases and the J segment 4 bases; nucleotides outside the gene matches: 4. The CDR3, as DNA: TGCAGCGTTATCCCTAGCGGGAGGTACGAGCAGTACTTC. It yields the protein CSVIPSGRYEQYF.

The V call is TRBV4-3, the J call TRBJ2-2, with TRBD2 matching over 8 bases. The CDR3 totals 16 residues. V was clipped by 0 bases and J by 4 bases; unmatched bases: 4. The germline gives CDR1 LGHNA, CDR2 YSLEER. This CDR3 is CASSQDPAGVTGELFF. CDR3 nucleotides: TGCGCCAGCAGCCAAGATCCAGCGGGGGTCACCGGGGAGCTGTTTTTT.

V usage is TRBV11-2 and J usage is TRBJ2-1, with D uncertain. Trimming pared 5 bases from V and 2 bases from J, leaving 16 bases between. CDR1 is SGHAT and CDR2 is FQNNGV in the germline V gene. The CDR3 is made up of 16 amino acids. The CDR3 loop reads CASSPLGSLTYNEQFF. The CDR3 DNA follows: TGTGCCAGCAGCCCGTTGGGATCCCTCACCTACAATGAGCAGTTCTTC.